The 8 T cell receptor beta chains given below trace back to one sample, sequenced in a study of blood T cells in healthy people across ages. The authors ran a second PCR of roughly 7 to 11 cycles using a sample-barcoded 5' primer and a J-beta primer mix. MiXCR, applied by TCRdb to the 5' RACE reads, yields one record per CDR3 protein. The data hold more than 900,000 distinct CDR3 sequences, with under 30% observed a single time. A further study also used this sample, focusing on T cells of mothers and their children.

Sequenced input: blood. All receptors derive from a girl aged 2 to 10 in good health.

This clonotype was seen a few times. This chain links TRBV10-3 with TRBJ2-7, with 8 bases matching TRBD2. Germline assignment: CDR1 ENHRY and CDR2 SYGVKD. CDR3 size: 14 residues. V trimming: 4 bases; J trimming: 3 bases; junction bases outside the gene matches: 5. The CDR3 sequence: CAISGGREDYEQYF. The CDR3 DNA reads as TGTGCCATCAGTGGGGGGCGGGAGGACTACGAGCAGTACTTC.

The CDR3 region is CSASPLAGGITETQYF. DNA of the CDR3: TGCAGTGCCAGCCCCCTAGCGGGAGGTATCACGGAGACCCAGTACTTC. This rearrangement joins TRBV20-1 to TRBJ2-5; 11 bases are a match to TRBD2. Germline CDR1 and CDR2: DFQATT and SNEGSKA (reference sequence). This CDR3 contains 16 residues. V shed 6 bases and J 5 bases; nucleotides not matched to a gene: 14.

The chain joins TRBV4-3 to TRBJ1-2, with D uncertain. CDR1 is LGHNA and CDR2 is YSLEER in the germline V gene. The CDR3 runs to 13 residues. V was trimmed by 1 base and J by 4 bases, leaving 7 bases between them. The CDR3 DNA reads as TGCGCCAGCAGCCAAGGGAGTCCCTATGGCTACACCTTC. Translated: CASSQGSPYGYTF.

This chain links TRBV19 with TRBJ1-1, with a tentative D call TRBD1 (6 bases). Germline V gene lookup returns CDR1 LNHDA and CDR2 SQIVND (reference sequence). The germline V and J ends were trimmed by 7 bases and 4 bases, with 19 bases remaining between them. The CDR3 is 15 residues long. The CDR3 DNA is TGTGCCAGTATGGGTCAGGGGCTAGGACGCACTGAAGCTTTCTTT. Translation: CASMGQGLGRTEAFF. The whole variable domain, filled in from reference TRBV19 and TRBJ1-1, reads DGGITQSPKYLFRKEGQNVTLSCEQNLNHDAMYWYRQDPGQGLRLIYYSQIVNDFQKGDIAEGYSVSREKKESFPLTVTSAQKNPTAFYLCASMGQGLGRTEAFFGQGTRLTVV.

J is TRBJ2-7 and V is TRBV3-1, with TRBD2 identical over 12 bases. The CDR3 sequence is 14 residues long. J lost 5 bases, V lost 2 bases, and 1 base had no gene match. Per germline, CDR1 LGHDT and CDR2 YNNKEL (reference sequence). The CDR3 nucleotides are TGTGCCAGCAGCCAACTAGCGGGAGGGGACGAGCAGTACTTC. Its protein product is CASSQLAGGDEQYF.

This rearrangement joins TRBV28 to TRBJ1-6; D remains unclear. The germline CDR1 and CDR2 sequences are MDHEN and SYDVKM. The V end lost 5 bases, the J end lost 9 bases, and 14 bases lay between the germline ends. The CDR3 loop spans 14 amino acids. DNA for the CDR3: TGTGCCAGCAGTCAACGTAGGGAGGTTTCACCCCTCCACTTT. Protein: CASSQRREVSPLHF.

The table lists this clonotype with a few counts. The chain links TRBV19 to TRBJ2-1, with TRBD1 matching 7 bases. The J call may be mistaken, given a closer DNA end match to TRBJ2-7. Looked up from germline, CDR1 is LNHDA and CDR2 is SQIVND (reference sequence). The CDR3 length is 15 residues. The chain's CDR3 is CASSIKGQTLDEQYF. CDR3 nucleotide sequence: TGTGCCAGTAGTATCAAGGGACAGACGCTCGACGAGCAGTACTTC.

This clonotype turned up a few times. One end of the junction does not line up with germline, which may come from a read error. V is TRBV6-5 and J is TRBJ1-2; possibly TRBD1 for D (5 bases). Germline CDR1 and CDR2: MNHEY and SVGAGI. CDR3 length: 14 residues. The CDR3 sequence is CASTHGTGDYGYAF. The CDR3 coding sequence is TGTGCCAGCACCCACGGGACGGGCGACTATGGCTACGCCTTC.